These 8 T cell receptor beta chains were sequenced from one sample in a study of CD8+ T cells in alopecia areata. Reverse transcribed after extraction, RNA yielded cDNA as the sequencing template. Method: immunoSEQ multiplex PCR; TCRdb's copy keeps in-frame clones and lacks some. The sample carries some 200,000 clones, about 60% recorded once. Specified treatment: oral pan-JAK inhibitor, 5-10 mg twice daily. Sample: CD8+ T cells sorted from blood, taken at week 24, from a patient treated with tofacitinib. The receptors were sampled from a human donor with alopecia areata.

This clone was seen a few times. The chain employs TRBV4-3 and TRBJ1-1, with TRBD1 matching over 8 bases. The ends lost 0 bases at V and 1 base at J; junction bases unmatched: 4. The CDR3 consists of 16 residues. CDR1 LGHNA and CDR2 YSLEER come from the germline V gene. The CDR3 is CASSQDLDRENTEAFF. CDR3 coding DNA: TGCGCCAGCAGCCAAGATCTGGACAGGGAGAACACTGAAGCTTTCTTT.

The J gene is TRBJ2-1, the V gene TRBV12-5; D tentatively fits TRBD1 or TRBD2 (5 bases each). Germline V gene data show CDR1 as LGHNT and CDR2 as FRNRAP. The CDR3 is 16 amino acids. V was cut by 5 bases and J by 6 bases, with 20 bases left in between. The CDR3 sequence: CASGPDEGPRANEQFF. Here the CDR3 DNA reads TGTGCTAGTGGTCCCGATGAGGGACCCCGGGCCAATGAGCAGTTCTTC.

This clone was recorded a few times. The chain links TRBV19 to TRBJ2-7; the match to TRBD1 covers 12 bases. The junction had 3 bases not matched to a gene; V was cut back by 7 bases and J by 2 bases. The germline V gene encodes CDR1 LNHDA and CDR2 SQIVND (reference sequence). CDR3 size: 14 residues. CDR3 amino acids: CASTGDRGPYEQYF. CDR3 in DNA: TGTGCCAGTACCGGGGACAGGGGGCCCTACGAGCAGTACTTC.

The rearrangement joins TRBV27 to TRBJ2-7, with D perhaps being TRBD1 or TRBD2 (5 bases each). The CDR3 has 16 amino acids. The ends were cut back, 4 bases at V and 4 bases at J, with 20 bases in the middle. CDR1 MNHEY and CDR2 SMNVEV come from the germline V gene (reference sequence). CDR3 sequence reads: CASSSNPGDGHYEQYF. CDR3 in DNA: TGTGCCAGCAGTTCCAACCCCGGGGACGGACATTACGAGCAGTACTTC.

The V and J genes are TRBV4-2 and TRBJ2-7; D could derive from TRBD1 or TRBD2 (7 bases each). The V gene's germline CDR1 is LGHNA and CDR2 YNFKEQ. This CDR3 has 18 amino acids. The V end lost 0 bases, the J end lost 2 bases, and 20 bases lay between the germline ends. This CDR3 is CASSQDQGGPYTPYEQYF. The CDR3 DNA is TGTGCCAGCAGCCAAGATCAGGGGGGGCCGTACACCCCCTACGAGCAGTACTTC.

The genes are TRBV30 and TRBJ2-1; maybe TRBD2 (6 bases). With 7 bases removed from V and 8 bases from J, the gap between germline ends came to 12 bases. CDR1 and CDR2 from the germline V gene are GTSNPN and SVGIG (reference sequence). This CDR3 is 11 amino acids long. CDR3 nucleotide sequence: TGTGCCTTGACCTTAGCGGATGAGCAGTTCTTC. Translated: CALTLADEQFF.

This clone turned up a few times. J is TRBJ1-1 and V is TRBV5-6; D not resolved. V was shortened by 4 bases and J by 7 bases, with 11 bases between the two germline ends. Germline V gene lookup returns CDR1 SGHDT and CDR2 YYEEEE. The CDR3 has 12 residues. CDR3 nucleotides: TGTGCCAGCAGCCTAGGAGCGAGTGAAGCTTTCTTT. Amino acids: CASSLGASEAFF.

In the case of this clone: Other DNA variants within this sample encode the same CDR3. This sequence joins TRBV2 and TRBJ2-7, with D maybe TRBD2 (5 bases). In germline, CDR1 is SNHLY, CDR2 FYNNEI. The CDR3 sequence is 12 residues long. Trimming pared 6 bases from V and 1 base from J, leaving 7 bases between. CDR3 loop: CASSRGSYEQYF. CDR3 bases: TGTGCCAGCAGCCGAGGGTCCTACGAGCAGTACTTC.